This T cell receptor (beta chain) was observed in a study of blood T cell repertoires in COVID-19. On the study more broadly: PBMCs, B-cell-depleted T cells, or T cells provided the cDNA or gDNA that made up the material.

Trimming took off 2 bases at V and 1 base at J, with 7 bases between the two ends. Germline lookup yields CDR1 SGHTA and CDR2 FQGTGA. The CDR3 runs to 14 residues. In the study's own analysis: Amplification of reference gene primers was used by the study to estimate nucleated cell counts. Some clones are missing from TCRdb's copy, which holds only in-frame ones; the method was immunoSEQ multiplex PCR. V and J calls and clone size are copied from that table; D and trimming were computed from the DNA. This sample carries roughly 250,000 clones, around nine tenths of them seen once, and the ten largest clones take approximately 0.8%.

V gene TRBV7-3 combines with J gene TRBJ2-3; D remains ambiguous. This TCR derives from a man younger than 45 with COVID-19, enrolled during active disease. Sequencing was performed on peripheral blood. CDR3 sequence reads: CASSLSLGTDTQYF. The CDR3 DNA follows: TGTGCCAGCAGCTTATCTCTTGGCACAGATACGCAGTATTTT.